This T cell receptor (beta chain) appears in the sequencing data of a study of T cell responses to AZD1222 COVID-19 vaccine. General study results and limits: The sample set comprised mostly white British donors with more females, and clonal diversity was possibly underestimated.

Only in-frame clones appear in the TCRdb table, and some are missing; sequencing was by immunoSEQ multiplex PCR. This table holds 95,000 or so clones, about nine tenths found once. This clone was detected a few times. Its antigen is undetermined. The source material was peripheral blood, sampled on day 0 of MenACWY control vaccination. This TCR came from an adult in good health.

The CDR3, as DNA: TGTGCCAGCAGCGTGACAATCAATGAGCAGTTCTTC. It translates to CASSVTINEQFF. V usage is TRBV7-2 and J usage is TRBJ2-1; no clear D. This CDR3 region has 12 residues. Germline V gene data show CDR1 as SGHTA and CDR2 as FQGNSA. Between the trimmed V and J ends, which lost 5 bases and 6 bases, there was a span of 8 bases.